This T cell receptor (beta chain) was found in a study of blood T cell repertoires in COVID-19. Study in general: T cells, B-cell-depleted T cells, or PBMCs supplied cDNA or gDNA.

This CDR3 spans 14 amino acids. V trimming: 6 bases; J trimming: 6 bases; junction bases outside the gene matches: 7. CDR1 is SNHLY, CDR2 FYNNEI, per germline. Generated by immunoSEQ multiplex PCR, the TCRdb table keeps only in-frame clones and is missing some. The sample lists approximately 120,000 clones; over 75% were seen once. The TCR sequence derives from a man over 45 with acute or convalescent COVID-19. The sample taken for sequencing was peripheral blood. The J gene is TRBJ2-1, the V gene TRBV2, with 8 bases lining up with TRBD2. The CDR3 here is CASRQRGSANEQFF. The CDR3 nucleotides read TGTGCCAGCAGACAGCGGGGGTCGGCCAATGAGCAGTTCTTC.